This T cell receptor beta chain was recovered during a study of blood T cell repertoires in COVID-19. The overall study: From the United States, Italy and Spain came samples of acute and convalescent COVID-19. T cells, B-cell-depleted T cells, or PBMCs supplied cDNA or gDNA.

This CDR3 has 18 residues. V trimming: 0 bases; J trimming: 3 bases; junction bases outside the gene matches: 10. CDR1 is LNHNV and CDR2 is YYDKDF in the germline V gene (reference sequence). In the authors' methods: Scientists estimated how many nucleated cells there were by amplifying reference gene primers. Sequencing used immunoSEQ multiplex PCR; TCRdb keeps in-frame clones, though not all of them. D and trimming come from the DNA, and the V and J calls and clone size come from that table. This sample has nearly 200,000 clones, with 85% found just once. Patients at the Seattle site were enrolled during active infection and followed longitudinally.

The chain joins TRBV15 to TRBJ2-1; TRBD1 matches 8 bases. The clonotype comes from a man aged 55 to 70 with COVID-19, enrolled during active disease. Specimen: peripheral blood. The CDR3 protein is CATSRDFRDRGFYNEQFF. In DNA form, the CDR3 reads TGTGCCACCAGCAGAGATTTTCGAGACAGGGGTTTCTACAATGAGCAGTTCTTC.